The 32 T cell receptor beta chains below come from one sample, sequenced in a study of cytomegalovirus exposure and HLA in healthy donors. The PCR had 60 Vbeta and 13 Jbeta primers. The repertoire was sequenced with immunoSEQ multiplex PCR; TCRdb's copy has only in-frame clones and lacks some. The table records about 170,000 clones, roughly 60% of them present only once. Sequencing was performed on PBMCs. These receptors were obtained from a man aged 35-49 years in good health and CMV-seronegative.

This chain joins TRBV2 and TRBJ1-1; D gene uncertain. From germline, CDR1 is SNHLY and CDR2 FYNNEI. The V end lost 11 bases, the J end lost 1 base, and 14 bases lay between the germline ends. The CDR3 length is 13 residues. The CDR3 coding sequence is TGTGCCCGCCGGGATAGCAGGAACACTGAAGCTTTCTTT. The encoded protein is CARRDSRNTEAFF.

This chain uses TRBV5-1 with TRBJ2-4; 8 nucleotides line up with TRBD2. The CDR3 has 16 amino acids. Per germline, CDR1 SGHRS and CDR2 YFSETQ. Germline trimming cut 1 base from V and 0 bases from J; bases unmatched to any gene: 3. CDR3 sequence: CASSLSAGGAKNIQYF. The CDR3 nucleotides read TGCGCCAGCAGCTTGTCTGCGGGGGGAGCCAAAAACATTCAGTACTTC.

This chain links TRBV11-3 with TRBJ2-2; perhaps TRBD1 as D (5 bases). CDR3 length: 14 amino acids. Germline values: CDR1 SGHNT, CDR2 YENEEA. The V gene lost 3 bases and the J gene lost 1 base, with 6 bases spanning the gap. The CDR3 region is CASSFQGNTGELFF. Here the CDR3 DNA reads TGTGCCAGCAGCTTCCAGGGGAACACCGGGGAGCTGTTTTTT.

A few counts support this clone. The chain recombines TRBV28 with TRBJ1-2; 10 nucleotides match TRBD1. V shed 5 bases, J shed 3 bases, and the junction held 6 bases outside the gene matches. Per germline, CDR1 MDHEN and CDR2 SYDVKM. This CDR3 is built from 15 residues. CDR3 DNA sequence: TGTGCCAGCAGTGCTTGGACAGGGGGGGACTATGGCTACACCTTC. Residues: CASSAWTGGDYGYTF.

The chain couples TRBV7-2 to TRBJ2-7; 9 nucleotides align to TRBD1. The trim removed 5 bases at V and 3 bases at J, leaving 2 bases unmatched. The CDR3 runs to 13 residues. Germline CDR1 is SGHTA and CDR2 is FQGNSA. The CDR3 DNA reads as TGTGCCAGCAGCCGGGACAGGGACTACGAGCAGTACTTC. Encoded protein: CASSRDRDYEQYF.

CDR3 nucleotides: TGTGCTAGTCAGGGACTGGGCACAGATACGCAGTATTTT. Amino acids: CASQGLGTDTQYF. The chain links TRBV12-5 to TRBJ2-3; weak D call: TRBD2 (6 bases). The CDR3 consists of 13 residues. Trimming left V 8 bases short and J 1 base short, with 10 bases between. CDR1 and CDR2 from the germline V gene are LGHNT and FRNRAP.

This clone was seen a single time. A read error may account for a junction end that differs from germline. The J gene is TRBJ1-5, the V gene TRBV7-9; 9 bases map to TRBD1. Looked up from germline, CDR1 is SEHNR and CDR2 is FQNEAQ (reference sequence). The CDR3 runs 17 residues. This CDR3 reads CSSSPDRGFNSNQPQHF. The DNA for the CDR3 is TGTTCCAGCAGCCCGGACAGGGGATTCAATAGCAATCAGCCCCAGCATTTT.

V usage is TRBV5-4 and J usage is TRBJ2-7; 9 nucleotides match TRBD2. The J segment lost 4 bases and the V segment lost 0 bases, leaving 2 bases of the junction unmatched. The CDR3 sequence is 14 residues long. Germline V gives CDR1 SGHNT, CDR2 YYREEE (reference sequence). CDR3 amino acids: CASSLGTSEYEQYF. CDR3 sequence (DNA): TGTGCCAGCAGCTTGGGGACTAGCGAATACGAGCAGTACTTC. Drawing the rest from reference TRBV5-4 and TRBJ2-7, the complete variable domain is ETGVTQSPTHLIKTRGQQVTLRCSSQSGHNTVSWYQQALGQGPQFIFQYYREEENGRGNFPPRFSGLQFPNYSSELNVNALELDDSALYLCASSLGTSEYEQYFGPGTRLTVT.

This chain joins TRBV7-2 and TRBJ1-2, with 7 positions matching TRBD1. The CDR3 is made up of 17 amino acids. The V gene's germline CDR1 is SGHTA and CDR2 FQGNSA. Unmatched junction bases numbered 20, after V lost 5 bases and J lost 8 bases. The CDR3 here is CASSANYLTGTVSGYTF. CDR3 sequence (DNA): TGTGCCAGCAGCGCTAACTACTTGACCGGGACAGTAAGCGGCTACACCTTC.

The chain carries TRBV5-3 and TRBJ2-6; a weak D match, TRBD2 (6 bases). TRBV5-3 is filed as an ORF, its function uncertain. V was trimmed by 5 bases and J by 0 bases, leaving 15 bases between them. This CDR3 has 17 residues. Here the CDR3 reads CARSLSEGLSGANVLTF. The CDR3 coding sequence is TGTGCCAGAAGTTTGTCGGAGGGCCTCTCTGGGGCCAACGTCCTGACTTTC.

This clone was detected only a few times. The gene calls are TRBV2 and TRBJ1-6; D is possibly TRBD1 (5 bases). This CDR3 has 15 residues. Germline V gene sequence: CDR1 SNHLY, CDR2 FYNNEI. Trimming cost V 2 bases and J 8 bases, with 13 bases left between them. Here the CDR3 reads CASSELRGRDSPLHF. In nucleotides, the CDR3 is TGTGCCAGCAGTGAACTTAGGGGCCGTGATTCACCCCTCCACTTT.

This clone was counted a few times. The chain uses TRBV12-5 and TRBJ1-1; a possible D gene is TRBD1 (5 bases). The CDR3 is 13 residues long. Germline V CDR1 and CDR2: LGHNT, FRNRAP. Trimming pared 1 base from V and 12 bases from J, leaving 15 bases between. The CDR3 DNA is TGTGCTAGTGGTTTGGATACAGGAAAGGTGCCTTTCTTT. Amino acid sequence: CASGLDTGKVPFF.

Of note for this clone: At one end, the junction sequence differs from germline, possibly due to a read error. The chain joins TRBV6-5 to TRBJ2-2, with TRBD1 matching 10 bases. The CDR3 has 15 residues. Germline values: CDR1 MNHEY, CDR2 SVGAGI. CDR3 residues: CASSRTGGLTGKLFF. CDR3 coding DNA: TGTGCCAGCAGCAGGACAGGGGGACTCACCGGGAAGCTGTTTTTT.

CDR3 sequence reads: CASSVVGGSGTGELFF. The CDR3 DNA sequence: TGTGCCAGCAGCGTAGTTGGGGGGTCGGGCACCGGGGAGCTGTTTTTT. The chain recombines TRBV9 with TRBJ2-2; maybe TRBD2 (6 bases). CDR1 is SGDLS, CDR2 YYNGEE, per germline. V dropped 0 bases and J dropped 4 bases, with 13 bases sitting between them. The CDR3 contains 16 residues.

The gene calls are TRBV7-2 and TRBJ1-5; 11 bases fit TRBD1. J was trimmed by 6 bases and V by 1 base; bases with no gene match: 5. CDR3 length: 16 amino acids. Germline CDR1 and CDR2: SGHTA and FQGNSA. CDR3 sequence (DNA): TGTGCCAGCAGCTTAGGGCGTGGGACAGGGGGTCAGCCCCAGCATTTT. It is translated as CASSLGRGTGGQPQHF.

The rearrangement joins TRBV5-6 to TRBJ1-3; no clear D. Germline V gene data show CDR1 as SGHDT and CDR2 as YYEEEE. This CDR3 is 15 amino acids long. With 0 bases removed from V and 9 bases from J, the gap between germline ends came to 16 bases. In nucleotides, the CDR3 is TGTGCCAGCAGCTTGGCAAGTGGCTCTGGAGGCACCATATATTTT. Its translation: CASSLASGSGGTIYF.

This clone has just a few counts. A read error may account for a junction end that differs from germline. The rearrangement joins TRBV19 to TRBJ1-5, with D perhaps matching TRBD1 (5 bases). This CDR3 contains 14 residues. The germline gives CDR1 LNHDA, CDR2 SQIVND (reference sequence). In DNA form, the CDR3 reads TGTGCCAGTAGAATAGGACAAATAAATCAGCCCCAGCATTTT. Encoded protein: CASRIGQINQPQHF.

The sample holds one count of this clone. The chain uses TRBV4-1 and TRBJ1-2, with D maybe TRBD1 (6 bases). This CDR3 has 15 amino acids. Germline CDR1 and CDR2: MGHRA and YSYEKL. V lost 1 base, J lost 4 bases, and 13 bases lay in between. The CDR3 here is CASSQGLGDTYGYTF. The CDR3 nucleotides are TGCGCCAGCAGCCAAGGCCTGGGGGACACCTATGGCTACACCTTC.

This clone has more than one count but fewer than ten. V and J are TRBV7-9 and TRBJ2-5; a weak D match, TRBD2 (6 bases). Trimming removed 2 bases at V and 5 bases at J, with 15 bases between. The CDR3 is 15 residues long. Looked up from germline, CDR1 is SEHNR and CDR2 is FQNEAQ (reference sequence). CDR3: CASSLSGTLNETQYF. DNA for the CDR3: TGTGCCAGCAGCTTATCCGGGACTCTTAACGAGACCCAGTACTTC.

This clone was counted a few times. Written as DNA, the CDR3 is TGTGCCAGCACCTTAGAGGGACAGGGACAGATTCAGTACTTC. Residues: CASTLEGQGQIQYF. The V call is TRBV6-6, the J call TRBJ2-4; 9 bases match TRBD1. V gave up 7 bases and J gave up 10 bases; unmatched junction bases: 11. The germline V gene encodes CDR1 MNHNY and CDR2 SVGAGI (reference sequence). This CDR3 is built from 14 residues.

The V gene is TRBV7-6, the J gene TRBJ2-1; D is uncertain. The germline gives CDR1 SGHVS, CDR2 FNYEAQ. The CDR3 runs to 13 residues. V was pared by 8 bases and J by 6 bases, with 14 bases between. The CDR3 reads CASSRMKVNEQFF. In DNA form, the CDR3 reads TGTGCCAGCTCCAGAATGAAAGTCAATGAGCAGTTCTTC.

V and J are TRBV29-1 and TRBJ2-5, with 11 positions matching TRBD2. TRBJ2-7 explains the end of the DNA better; the J call may be wrong. Germline-derived CDR1 and CDR2 are SQVTM and ANQGSEA. The CDR3 has 16 residues. CDR3 DNA: TGCAGCGTTGAAGATCGGTTAGCGGGGGGGCCAGGCGAGCAGTACTTC. This encodes CSVEDRLAGGPGEQYF.

This clone was seen just once. The CDR3 sequence is CASSPQMFTDTQYF. The CDR3 DNA reads as TGTGCCAGCAGTCCACAAATGTTCACAGATACGCAGTATTTT. This chain links TRBV6-5 with TRBJ2-3, with no clear D. Germline assignment: CDR1 MNHEY and CDR2 SVGAGI. V was shortened by 5 bases and J by 2 bases, with 11 bases between the two germline ends. The CDR3 loop spans 14 amino acids.

This clone appeared once. This rearrangement joins TRBV4-1 to TRBJ1-5; unclear D gene. This CDR3 has 15 residues. Germline-derived CDR1 and CDR2 are MGHRA and YSYEKL. Trimming cost V 4 bases and J 2 bases, with 12 bases left between them. The CDR3 DNA sequence: TGCGCCAGCAGCCTCCTTGGACTGGGCAATCAGCCCCAGCATTTT. Its translation is CASSLLGLGNQPQHF.

This chain joins TRBV6-5 and TRBJ2-5; D perhaps matches TRBD2 (5 bases). CDR1 is MNHEY, CDR2 SVGAGI, per germline. This CDR3 spans 14 amino acids. V was clipped by 5 bases and J by 5 bases, with 15 bases between them. CDR3: CASSEGLRGETQYF. The DNA for the CDR3 is TGTGCCAGCAGTGAAGGTCTCCGCGGGGAGACCCAGTACTTC.

The table lists this clone with a few counts. V gene TRBV2 combines with J gene TRBJ1-3; 7 bases match TRBD1. V was pared by 7 bases and J by 4 bases, with 7 bases of the junction left unmatched. The CDR3 loop spans 14 amino acids. Germline V gene lookup returns CDR1 SNHLY and CDR2 FYNNEI. The CDR3 sequence: CASITGTAGNTIYF. DNA for the CDR3: TGTGCCAGCATCACCGGGACAGCCGGAAACACCATATATTTT.

J is TRBJ2-7 and V is TRBV28; 7 bases map to TRBD1. CDR3 size: 12 residues. In germline, CDR1 is MDHEN, CDR2 SYDVKM. V lost 7 bases, J lost 4 bases, and 4 bases stayed unmatched. CDR3 sequence (DNA): TGTGCCAGCAAGGGGGCGCGGTACGAGCAGTACTTC. It yields the protein CASKGARYEQYF.

The chain is built from TRBV19 and TRBJ1-2, with a weak D call TRBD1 (6 bases). Trimming cost V 5 bases and J 2 bases, with 9 bases left between them. Germline V gives CDR1 LNHDA, CDR2 SQIVND (reference sequence). This CDR3 comprises 13 residues. The CDR3 DNA sequence: TGTGCCAGTAGTGTTCAGGGGAACTATGGCTACACCTTC. Residues: CASSVQGNYGYTF.

The V gene is TRBV29-1, the J gene TRBJ2-7; unclear D gene. Germline-derived CDR1 and CDR2 are SQVTM and ANQGSEA. V lost 5 bases and J lost 5, with 22 bases in between. The CDR3 contains 15 residues. For the CDR3, the DNA is TGCAGCGTTCAATCGGAGATTCCCTCTTTGGACGAGCAGTACTTC. Its protein is CSVQSEIPSLDEQYF.

This clone was observed a handful of times. V and J are TRBV6-5 and TRBJ2-2; TRBD1 matches at 9 bases. This CDR3 contains 13 residues. V lost 6 bases to trimming and J lost 7 bases; unmatched junction nucleotides: 3. Germline loops: CDR1 MNHEY, CDR2 SVGAGI. The DNA for the CDR3 is TGTGCCAGCAGCCCGGGACAGGGCGGGGAGCTGTTTTTT. Protein: CASSPGQGGELFF.

The genes are TRBV6-5 and TRBJ2-7; 9 nucleotides align to TRBD1. This CDR3 has 14 residues. The germline CDR1 and CDR2 sequences are MNHEY and SVGAGI. V lost 4 bases, J lost 3 bases, and 4 bases stayed unmatched. This chain's CDR3 is CASSWPGQGYEQYF. The CDR3, as DNA: TGTGCCAGCAGTTGGCCGGGACAGGGCTACGAGCAGTACTTC.

V is TRBV4-1 and J is TRBJ2-7, with 10 bases fitting TRBD1. The CDR3 is 15 residues long. The V gene's germline CDR1 is MGHRA and CDR2 YSYEKL. V shed 2 bases, J shed 5 bases, and the junction held 6 bases outside the gene matches. CDR3 residues: CASSQPTGQGNEQYF. The CDR3 nucleotides are TGCGCCAGCAGCCAACCTACGGGACAGGGGAACGAGCAGTACTTC.